The 19 T cell receptor beta chains below come from one sample, sequenced in a study of T cell clonality in common variable immunodeficiency. Whole-study findings and limits: In common variable immunodeficiency, TCR beta chains reportedly carried fewer deletions and N-nucleotide insertions.

Their antigen targets remain unknown. Only in-frame clones appear in the TCRdb table, and some are missing; sequencing was by immunoSEQ multiplex PCR. The table lists about 19,000 clones, no singletons, with around a quarter in the top ten. The sample taken for sequencing was peripheral blood mononuclear cells. The receptor source for this set is a human donor with common variable immunodeficiency.

In this sample, this clone turned up a few times. The read terminates 3 residues ahead of where the CDR3 ends, so the germline J gene completes it. V usage is TRBV20-1 and J usage is TRBJ1-1; D is unresolved. The length of the CDR3 is 12 residues. V was clipped by 3 bases and J by 1 base, with 6 bases between them. CDR1 DFQATT and CDR2 SNEGSKA come from the germline V gene (reference sequence). The covered CDR3 bases are TGCAGTGCTAGTTCTCCGAACACTGAA. It encodes CSASSPNTE. The full-length CDR3 reads as CSASSPNTEAFF.

This clone was detected ten times or more. The read terminates 3 residues before the CDR3 end, so the remaining end is supplied by the germline J gene. J is TRBJ1-4 and V is TRBV12-3 or TRBV12-4, with D possibly TRBD1 on 5 matching bases. The V and J ends lost 6 bases and 7 bases respectively, with 9 bases between them. The CDR3 loop spans 12 amino acids. The CDR3 is CASRQGSEKLFF. Partial CDR3 DNA: TGTGCCAGCAGGCAGGGTAGTGAAAAA.

Points on this clone: The CDR3 end is not reached by the read, which stops 3 residues before it; the germline J gene fills it in. The rearrangement uses TRBV18 and TRBJ2-5; 8 bases align to TRBD2. The CDR3 extends over 14 amino acids. V shed 8 bases and J 2 bases; nucleotides not matched to a gene: 7. The germline V gene has CDR1 KGHSH and CDR2 LQKENI. The sequenced CDR3 bases are TGTGCCAGCCGACGACTAGCGCAACAAGAGACC. Translation: CASRRLAQQET. The whole CDR3 protein reads CASRRLAQQETQYF. The entire variable domain, with the rest obtained from reference TRBV18 and TRBJ2-5, is as follows: NAGVMQNPRHLVRRRGQEARLRCSPMKGHSHVYWYRQLPEEGLKFMVYLQKENIIDESGMPKERFSAEFPKEGPSILRIQQVVRGDSAAYFCASRRLAQQETQYFGPGTRLLVL.

This clone was recorded at least ten times. The CDR3 extends 3 residues past the end of the read, so its final part is completed from the germline J gene. V usage is TRBV7-3 and J usage is TRBJ2-1; 9 bases map to TRBD2. The CDR3 extends over 16 amino acids. Per germline, CDR1 SGHTA and CDR2 FQGTGA. The junction had 12 bases not matched to a gene; V was cut back by 5 bases and J by 7 bases. The CDR3 bases that were read are TGTGCCAGCAGCATTAGTAGCGGGAGCTTTTGGAATGAG. Its protein product is CASSISSGSFWNE. From start to end, the CDR3 is CASSISSGSFWNEQFF.

This clone was counted between two and nine times. The CDR3 is cut off 3 residues early in the read; its end comes from the germline J gene. This chain uses TRBV19 with TRBJ2-3; 8 bases match TRBD2. The CDR3 totals 14 residues. V lost 5 bases to trimming and J lost 2 bases; unmatched junction nucleotides: 3. Germline values: CDR1 LNHDA, CDR2 SQIVND (reference sequence). This CDR3 is CASSAGLDTDTQYF. CDR3 bases read: TGTGCCAGTAGTGCGGGACTAGACACAGATACG.

This clone was observed a handful of times. Partial CDR3 DNA: TGTGCCAGCAGCTTGTGGGCCTATAATGAAAAA. This gives the protein CASSLWAYNEK. The entire CDR3 sequence reads CASSLWAYNEKLFF. This sequence joins TRBV7-9 and TRBJ1-4, with D uncertain. From the germline J gene comes the end of the CDR3, since the read stops 3 residues before it. This CDR3 comprises 14 residues. Germline-derived CDR1 and CDR2 are SEHNR and FQNEAQ (reference sequence). The ends were cut back, 3 bases at V and 4 bases at J, with 9 bases in the middle.

This clone was seen many times. The sequenced fragment ends 3 residues before the CDR3 boundary, so the rest is inferred from the germline J gene. V is TRBV19 and J is TRBJ2-3; maybe TRBD2 (6 bases). This CDR3 has 15 residues. Trimming removed 6 bases from V and 5 bases from J, with 18 bases in between. The germline V gene encodes CDR1 LNHDA and CDR2 SQIVND (reference sequence). The covered CDR3 bases are TGTGCCAGTAGGAAACTAGCCTCTGGGGGAGATACG. This translates into CASRKLASGGDT. In full, the CDR3 is CASRKLASGGDTQYF.

This clone was detected ten times or more. The read falls 3 residues short of the CDR3 end, and the missing part is taken from the germline J gene. The chain carries TRBV29-1 and TRBJ1-6; 9 bases align to TRBD1. Germline V gene lookup returns CDR1 SQVTM and CDR2 ANQGSEA. Trimming cost V 7 bases and J 6 bases; bases outside gene matches: 4. CDR3 length: 13 residues. CDR3 sequence: CSAATGGNSPLHF. The sequenced part of the CDR3 DNA is TGCAGCGCAGCGACAGGGGGTAATTCACCC.

This clone has a handful of counts. Read coverage stops 3 residues before the CDR3 terminus; the germline J gene supplies the remainder. The chain combines TRBV19 with TRBJ1-4, with 7 bases matching TRBD1. Germline V gene lookup returns CDR1 LNHDA and CDR2 SQIVND (reference sequence). The CDR3 is 13 amino acids. Germline trimming cut 6 bases from V and 8 bases from J; bases unmatched to any gene: 6. The sequenced CDR3 bases are TGTGCCAGTAGCGACAGGGTTGGCGAAAAA. This codes for CASSDRVGEK. The full CDR3 is CASSDRVGEKLFF.

This clone showed up just a few times. CDR3 DNA (partial): TGTGCCAGTAGTATCTCCGGGACAGGGAACAATGAG. It yields the protein CASSISGTGNNE. The full CDR3 sequence reads CASSISGTGNNEQFF. The gene calls are TRBV19 and TRBJ2-1; 9 bases match TRBD1. The read finishes 3 residues shy of the CDR3 end, and the germline J gene is used to complete it. V shed 3 bases, J shed 5 bases, and the junction held 5 bases outside the gene matches. Germline V lookup: CDR1 LNHDA, CDR2 SQIVND (reference sequence). This CDR3 region has 15 residues. Variable domain in full (rest from reference TRBV19 and TRBJ2-1): DGGITQSPKYLFRKEGQNVTLSCEQNLNHDAMYWYRQDPGQGLRLIYYSQIVNDFQKGDIAEGYSVSREKKESFPLTVTSAQKNPTAFYLCASSISGTGNNEQFFGPGTRLTVL.

This clone was detected a few times. The CDR3 goes on 3 residues after the read ends, and that part is filled in from the germline J gene. The rearrangement links TRBV5-6 to TRBJ1-4; no definite D call. The V and J ends lost 7 bases and 8 bases respectively, with 12 bases between them. The CDR3 consists of 12 residues. The germline gives CDR1 SGHDT, CDR2 YYEEEE. CDR3 DNA (partial): TGTGCCAGCTCCAGGTTAGGGGAAAAA. Residues: CASSRLGEK. The complete CDR3 protein is CASSRLGEKLFF.

This clone occurred a few times. The CDR3 is CASSPNRGSSYNEQFF. The covered CDR3 bases are TGTGCCAGCAGCCCCAACAGGGGTAGCTCCTACAATGAG. This chain uses TRBV7-3 with TRBJ2-1; 7 positions agree with TRBD1. Sequencing ends 3 residues short of the CDR3 end; the germline J gene provides the rest. The V and J ends lost 5 bases and 0 bases, in that order; junction bases with no gene match: 7. The CDR3 runs to 16 residues. Germline lookup yields CDR1 SGHTA and CDR2 FQGTGA. Together with reference TRBV7-3 and TRBJ2-1, the CDR3 gives the full variable domain: GAGVSQTPSNKVTEKGKYVELRCDPISGHTALYWYRQSLGQGPEFLIYFQGTGAADDSGLPNDRFFAVRPEGSVSTLKIQRTERGDSAVYLCASSPNRGSSYNEQFFGPGTRLTVL.

As concerns this clone: The CDR3 extends 3 residues past the end of the read, so its final part is completed from the germline J gene. The V and J genes are TRBV5-1 and TRBJ2-3; 8 nucleotides agree with TRBD1. Germline assignment: CDR1 SGHRS and CDR2 YFSETQ. The CDR3 has 15 amino acids. Trimming removed 0 bases from V and 7 bases from J; junction bases left unmatched: 7. Here the CDR3 reads CASSLAGTGLNTQYF. The DNA read from the CDR3 is TGCGCCAGCAGCTTGGCCGGGACAGGACTAAATACG. The variable domain in full, with the rest retrieved from reference TRBV5-1 and TRBJ2-3, is KAGVTQTPRYLIKTRGQQVTLSCSPISGHRSVSWYQQTPGQGLQFLFEYFSETQRNKGNFPGRFSGRQFSNSRSEMNVSTLELGDSALYLCASSLAGTGLNTQYFGPGTRLTVL.

This clone was picked up a small number of times. Read data end 3 residues before the CDR3 end; the end is taken from the germline J gene. The gene calls are TRBV7-8 and TRBJ2-1, with 9 bases matching TRBD2. Germline CDR1 and CDR2: SGHVS and FQNEAQ. V dropped 10 bases and J dropped 3; count of bases not matched to a gene: 4. The CDR3 has 13 amino acids. CDR3 residues: CATGTSLYNEQFF. Partial CDR3 DNA: TGTGCCACCGGGACTAGCCTCTACAATGAG. Together with reference TRBV7-8 and TRBJ2-1, the CDR3 gives the full variable domain: GAGVSQSPRYKVAKRGQDVALRCDPISGHVSLFWYQQALGQGPEFLTYFQNEAQLDKSGLPSDRFFAERPEGSVSTLKIQRTQQEDSAVYLCATGTSLYNEQFFGPGTRLTVL.

Comments on this clone: The read comes to an end 3 residues before the CDR3 does, leaving the germline J gene to fill in the end. The chain links TRBV5-1 to TRBJ2-7; 7 nucleotides line up with TRBD1. The CDR3 is 13 amino acids. Losses at the gene ends were 6 bases for V and 3 bases for J; bases not matched to a gene: 6. Germline V gene lookup returns CDR1 SGHRS and CDR2 YFSETQ. The part of the CDR3 DNA that was read is TGCGCCAGCAAACGGACAGGAAACTACGAG. Protein product: CASKRTGNYE. The whole CDR3 reads CASKRTGNYEQYF.

Notes on this clone: Read data end 3 residues before the CDR3 end; the end is taken from the germline J gene. J is TRBJ2-1 and V is TRBV19, with D possibly TRBD2 on 7 matching bases. CDR3 length: 17 residues. Germline V gene data show CDR1 as LNHDA and CDR2 as SQIVND (reference sequence). V lost 0 bases to trimming and J lost 6 bases, with 18 bases between them. The CDR3 here is CASSIDGEGGGFNEQFF. CDR3 DNA (partial): TGTGCCAGTAGTATAGATGGGGAGGGAGGGGGATTCAATGAG. Complete variable domain (other parts from reference TRBV19 and TRBJ2-1): DGGITQSPKYLFRKEGQNVTLSCEQNLNHDAMYWYRQDPGQGLRLIYYSQIVNDFQKGDIAEGYSVSREKKESFPLTVTSAQKNPTAFYLCASSIDGEGGGFNEQFFGPGTRLTVL.

The sample holds a few counts of this clone. The sequenced fragment ends 3 residues before the CDR3 boundary, so the rest is inferred from the germline J gene. The V gene is TRBV5-6, the J gene TRBJ2-1; TRBD2 matches at 7 bases. Trimming removed 2 bases from V and 3 bases from J; junction bases left unmatched: 2. The CDR3 totals 14 residues. The germline V gene encodes CDR1 SGHDT and CDR2 YYEEEE. Here the CDR3 reads CASSFGTNYNEQFF. The sequenced CDR3 bases are TGTGCCAGCAGCTTTGGGACTAACTACAATGAG.

This clone occurred a few times. With the read ending 3 residues before the CDR3 end, the germline J gene is used to fill in that end. The chain links TRBV19 to TRBJ2-1; perhaps TRBD1 as D (6 bases). Deletions cut 0 bases from V and 3 bases from J, with 12 bases between. Germline V gene sequence: CDR1 LNHDA, CDR2 SQIVND (reference sequence). The CDR3 contains 16 residues. Incomplete CDR3 DNA: TGTGCCAGTAGTATAGATACAGGGTTTATCTACAATGAG. It is translated as CASSIDTGFIYNE. The full-length CDR3 reads as CASSIDTGFIYNEQFF. Full variable domain (rest looked up from reference TRBV19 and TRBJ2-1): DGGITQSPKYLFRKEGQNVTLSCEQNLNHDAMYWYRQDPGQGLRLIYYSQIVNDFQKGDIAEGYSVSREKKESFPLTVTSAQKNPTAFYLCASSIDTGFIYNEQFFGPGTRLTVL.

This clone was seen only a few times. Read sequence stops 3 residues before the CDR3 end, and the germline J gene provides the missing end. The chain links TRBV19 to TRBJ1-5; 9 bases align to TRBD1. The trim removed 5 bases at V and 0 bases at J, leaving 8 bases unmatched. Germline V gene sequence: CDR1 LNHDA, CDR2 SQIVND (reference sequence). This CDR3 is 17 amino acids long. The CDR3 is CASSVIYRGPSNQPQHF. CDR3 DNA (partial): TGTGCCAGTAGTGTGATATACAGGGGGCCTAGCAATCAGCCC.